This TCR beta chain was recorded in a study of PD-1 blockade in classical Hodgkin lymphoma. V gave up 5 bases and J gave up 5 bases; unmatched junction bases: 8. The length of the CDR3 is 14 residues. CDR1 SGHAT and CDR2 FQDESV come from the germline V gene (reference sequence). Measured with immunoSEQ multiplex PCR; TCRdb has only the in-frame clones, and not every one. The repertoire holds approximately 79,000 clones, with about 90% as singletons. Every single patient, without exception, relapsed after autologous stem cell transplantation, and brentuximab vedotin exposure varied. The input for sequencing was peripheral blood mononuclear cells (PBMCs), taken before the second cycle of nivolumab. This receptor was obtained from a human donor with classical Hodgkin lymphoma. The chain uses TRBV11-1 and TRBJ2-7; 8 bases fit TRBD1. The CDR3 protein is CASSRPTGAHEQYF. The CDR3 DNA is TGTGCCAGCAGCCGACCGACAGGGGCGCACGAGCAGTACTTC.